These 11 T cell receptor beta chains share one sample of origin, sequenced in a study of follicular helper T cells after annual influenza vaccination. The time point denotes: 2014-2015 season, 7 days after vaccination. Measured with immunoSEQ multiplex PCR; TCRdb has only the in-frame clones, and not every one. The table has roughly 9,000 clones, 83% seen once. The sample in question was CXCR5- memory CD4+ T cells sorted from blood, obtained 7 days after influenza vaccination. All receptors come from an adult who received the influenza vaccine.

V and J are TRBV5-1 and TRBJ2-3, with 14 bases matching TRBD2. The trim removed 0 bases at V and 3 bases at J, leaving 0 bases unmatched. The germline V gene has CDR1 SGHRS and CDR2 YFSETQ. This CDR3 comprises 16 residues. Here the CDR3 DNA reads TGCGCCAGCAGCTTGGGACTAGCGGGGGGGACAGATACGCAGTATTTT. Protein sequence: CASSLGLAGGTDTQYF.

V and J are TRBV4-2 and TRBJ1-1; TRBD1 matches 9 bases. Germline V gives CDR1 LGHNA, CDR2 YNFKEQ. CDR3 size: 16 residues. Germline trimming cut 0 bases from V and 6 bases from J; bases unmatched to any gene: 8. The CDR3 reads CASSQDLDRGISEAFF. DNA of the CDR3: TGTGCCAGCAGCCAAGATCTAGACAGGGGGATCTCTGAAGCTTTCTTT.

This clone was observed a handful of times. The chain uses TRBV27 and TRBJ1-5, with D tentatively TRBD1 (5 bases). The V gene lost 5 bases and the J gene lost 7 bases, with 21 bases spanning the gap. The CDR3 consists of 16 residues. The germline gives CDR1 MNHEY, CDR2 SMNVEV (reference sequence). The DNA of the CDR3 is TGTGCCAGCAGTGGGGCGGGGCGGCCGTTTGGGCAGCCCCAGCATTTT. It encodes CASSGAGRPFGQPQHF.

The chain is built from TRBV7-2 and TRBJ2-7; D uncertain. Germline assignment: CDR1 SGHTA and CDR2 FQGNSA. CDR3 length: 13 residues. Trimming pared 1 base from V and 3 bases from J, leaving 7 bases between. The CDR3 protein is CASSLGVIYEQYF. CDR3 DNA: TGTGCCAGCAGCTTAGGGGTAATCTACGAGCAGTACTTC.

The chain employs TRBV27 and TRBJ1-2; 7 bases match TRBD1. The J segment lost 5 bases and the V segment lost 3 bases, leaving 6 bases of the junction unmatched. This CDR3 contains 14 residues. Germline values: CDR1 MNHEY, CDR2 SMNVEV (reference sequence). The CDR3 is CASSLRGGEYGYTF. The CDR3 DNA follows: TGTGCCAGCAGTTTGCGAGGGGGCGAGTATGGCTACACCTTC.

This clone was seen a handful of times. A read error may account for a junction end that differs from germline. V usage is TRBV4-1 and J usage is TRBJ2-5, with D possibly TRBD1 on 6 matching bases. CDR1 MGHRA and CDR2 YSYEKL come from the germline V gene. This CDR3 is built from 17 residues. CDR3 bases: TGCGCCAGCAGTCAAGCCGCCCCGCGGACAGCCCAGGAGACCCAGTACTTC. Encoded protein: CASSQAAPRTAQETQYF.

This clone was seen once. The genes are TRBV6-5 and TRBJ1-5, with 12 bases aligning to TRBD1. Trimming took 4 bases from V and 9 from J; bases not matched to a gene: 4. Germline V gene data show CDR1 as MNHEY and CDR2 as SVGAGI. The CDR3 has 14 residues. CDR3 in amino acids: CASSWGQGARPQHF. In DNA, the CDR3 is TGTGCCAGCAGTTGGGGACAGGGGGCTCGGCCCCAGCATTTT.

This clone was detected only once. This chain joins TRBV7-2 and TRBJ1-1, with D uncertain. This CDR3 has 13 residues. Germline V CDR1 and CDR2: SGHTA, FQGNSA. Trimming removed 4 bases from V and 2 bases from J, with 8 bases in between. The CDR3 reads CASSYTVNTEAFF. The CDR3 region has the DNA TGTGCCAGCAGCTACACAGTTAACACTGAAGCTTTCTTT.

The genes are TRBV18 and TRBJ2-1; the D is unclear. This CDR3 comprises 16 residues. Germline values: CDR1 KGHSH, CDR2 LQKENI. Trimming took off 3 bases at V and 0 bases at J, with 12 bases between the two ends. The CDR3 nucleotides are TGTGCCAGCTCACCCTTGGATAAAAGCTCCTACAATGAGCAGTTCTTC. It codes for CASSPLDKSSYNEQFF.

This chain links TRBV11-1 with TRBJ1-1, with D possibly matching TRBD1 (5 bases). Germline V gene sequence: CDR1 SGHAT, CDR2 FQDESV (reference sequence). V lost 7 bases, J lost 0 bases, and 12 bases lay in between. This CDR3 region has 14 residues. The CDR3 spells CASTSGTVNTEAFF. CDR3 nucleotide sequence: TGTGCCAGCACCTCGGGGACTGTGAACACTGAAGCTTTCTTT.

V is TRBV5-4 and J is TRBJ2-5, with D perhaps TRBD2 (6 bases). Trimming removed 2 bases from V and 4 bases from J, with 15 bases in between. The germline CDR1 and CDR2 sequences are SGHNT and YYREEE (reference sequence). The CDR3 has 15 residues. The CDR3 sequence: CASSFGSLGGETQYF. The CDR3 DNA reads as TGTGCCAGCAGCTTTGGGTCCCTCGGGGGAGAGACCCAGTACTTC.